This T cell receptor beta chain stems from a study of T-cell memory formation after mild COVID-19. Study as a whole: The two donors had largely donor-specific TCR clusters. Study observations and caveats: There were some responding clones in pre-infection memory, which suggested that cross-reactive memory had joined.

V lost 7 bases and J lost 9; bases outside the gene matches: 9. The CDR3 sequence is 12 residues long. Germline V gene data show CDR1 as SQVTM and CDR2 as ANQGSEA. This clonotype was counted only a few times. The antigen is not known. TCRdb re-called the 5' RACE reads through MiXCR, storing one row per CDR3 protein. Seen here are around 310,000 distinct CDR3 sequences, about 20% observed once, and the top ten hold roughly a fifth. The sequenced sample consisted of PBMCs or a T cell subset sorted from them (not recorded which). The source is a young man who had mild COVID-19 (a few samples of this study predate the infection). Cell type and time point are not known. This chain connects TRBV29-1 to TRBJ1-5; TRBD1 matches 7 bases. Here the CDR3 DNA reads TGCAGCGCCCAGGGGGACGCAGGGCCCCAGCATTTT. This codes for CSAQGDAGPQHF.